This TCR beta chain was observed in a study of blood T cell repertoires in COVID-19. Study-level information: Researchers got acute and convalescent COVID-19 samples from the United States, Italy and Spain. In each case, the material was cDNA or gDNA derived from T cells, B-cell-depleted T cells, or PBMCs.

This CDR3 spans 14 amino acids. In germline, CDR1 is KGHDR, CDR2 SFDVKD. The J segment lost 7 bases and the V segment lost 5 bases, leaving 1 base of the junction unmatched. Per the original methods: Reference gene primer amplification yielded estimated nucleated cell counts. Here immunoSEQ multiplex PCR was the method, and the copy in TCRdb shows in-frame clones only, minus some. The V and J calls and clone size were taken over from that table, and D and trimming were inferred from the DNA. The data show hundreds of thousands of clones, approximately 85% seen once. The sequence came from a woman aged 65 to 85 with acute or convalescent COVID-19. The chain is built from TRBV24-1 and TRBJ2-1, with 13 bases matching TRBD2. Sequenced sample: peripheral blood. The CDR3 loop is CATSGTSGGNEQFF. The CDR3 DNA sequence: TGTGCCACCAGTGGGACTAGCGGGGGTAATGAGCAGTTCTTC.